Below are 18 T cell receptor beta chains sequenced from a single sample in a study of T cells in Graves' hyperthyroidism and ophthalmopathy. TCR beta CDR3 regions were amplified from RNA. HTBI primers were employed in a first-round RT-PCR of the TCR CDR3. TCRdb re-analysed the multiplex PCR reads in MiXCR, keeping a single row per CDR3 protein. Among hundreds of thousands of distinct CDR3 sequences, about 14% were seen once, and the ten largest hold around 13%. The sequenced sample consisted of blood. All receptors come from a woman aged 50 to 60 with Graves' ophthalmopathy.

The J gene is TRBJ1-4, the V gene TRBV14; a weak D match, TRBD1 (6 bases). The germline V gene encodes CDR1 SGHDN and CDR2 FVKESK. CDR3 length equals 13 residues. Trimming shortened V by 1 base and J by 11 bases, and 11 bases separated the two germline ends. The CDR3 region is CASSQVRGEKLFF. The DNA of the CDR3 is TGTGCCAGCAGCCAAGTGAGGGGGGAGAAACTGTTTTTT.

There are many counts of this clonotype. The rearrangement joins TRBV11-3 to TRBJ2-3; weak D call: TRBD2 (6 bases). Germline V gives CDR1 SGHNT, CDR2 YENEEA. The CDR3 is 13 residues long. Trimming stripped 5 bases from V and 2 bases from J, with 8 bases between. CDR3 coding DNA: TGTGCCAGCAGCGGGGGGAACACAGATACGCAGTATTTT. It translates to CASSGGNTDTQYF.

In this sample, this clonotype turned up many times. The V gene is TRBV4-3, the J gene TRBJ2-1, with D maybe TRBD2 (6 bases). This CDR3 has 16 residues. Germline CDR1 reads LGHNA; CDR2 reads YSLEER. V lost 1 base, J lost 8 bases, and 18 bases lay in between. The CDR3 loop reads CASSQAGDPSHDEQFF. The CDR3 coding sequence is TGCGCCAGCAGCCAAGCGGGGGACCCGTCACATGATGAGCAGTTCTTC.

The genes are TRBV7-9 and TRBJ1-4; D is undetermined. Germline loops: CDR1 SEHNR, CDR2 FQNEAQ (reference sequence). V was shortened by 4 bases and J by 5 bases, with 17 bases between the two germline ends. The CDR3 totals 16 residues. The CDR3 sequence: CASSWRQEQLNEKLFF. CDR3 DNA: TGTGCCAGCAGCTGGCGTCAGGAACAGCTGAATGAAAAACTGTTTTTT.

CDR3 sequence (DNA): TGTGCCAGCAGTGATACAGCTTCGAACACTGAAGCTTTCTTT. Translated, it gives CASSDTASNTEAFF. V is TRBV2 and J is TRBJ1-1; D is undetermined. Germline V lookup: CDR1 SNHLY, CDR2 FYNNEI. V was clipped by 3 bases and J by 1 base, with 9 bases between them. The CDR3 is 14 amino acids.

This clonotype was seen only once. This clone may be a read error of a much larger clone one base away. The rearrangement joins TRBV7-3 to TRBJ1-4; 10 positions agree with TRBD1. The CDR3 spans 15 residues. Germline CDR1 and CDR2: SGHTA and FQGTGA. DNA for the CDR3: TGTACCAGCAGCCGATCCGGGACAGGGGATGGAAAACTGTTTTTT. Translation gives CTSSRSGTGDGKLFF.

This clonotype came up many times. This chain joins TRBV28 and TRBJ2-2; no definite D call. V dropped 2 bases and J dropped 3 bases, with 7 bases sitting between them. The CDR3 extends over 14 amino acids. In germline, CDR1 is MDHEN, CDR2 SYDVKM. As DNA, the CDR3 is TGTGCCAGCAGTTTAGTACTATACACCGGGGAGCTGTTTTTT. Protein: CASSLVLYTGELFF.

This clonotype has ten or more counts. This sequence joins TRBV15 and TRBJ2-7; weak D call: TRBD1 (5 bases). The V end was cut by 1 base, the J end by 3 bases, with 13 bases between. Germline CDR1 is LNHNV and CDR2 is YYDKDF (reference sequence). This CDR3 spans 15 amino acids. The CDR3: CATSRGRSDSYEQYF. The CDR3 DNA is TGTGCCACCAGCAGAGGAAGATCTGACAGCTACGAGCAGTACTTC.

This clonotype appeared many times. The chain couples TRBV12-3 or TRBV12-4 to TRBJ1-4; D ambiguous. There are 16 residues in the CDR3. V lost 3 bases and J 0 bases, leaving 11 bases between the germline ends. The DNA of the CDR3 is TGTGCCAGCAGTTTGTTCGGCAGGCCAACTAATGAAAAACTGTTTTTT. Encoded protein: CASSLFGRPTNEKLFF.

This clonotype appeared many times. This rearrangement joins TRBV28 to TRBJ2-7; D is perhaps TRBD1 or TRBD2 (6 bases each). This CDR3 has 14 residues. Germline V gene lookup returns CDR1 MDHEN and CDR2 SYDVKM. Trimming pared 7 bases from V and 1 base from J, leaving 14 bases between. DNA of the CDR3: TGTGCCAGCAAGTTGGGGGGCCCTTCCTACGAGCAGTACTTC. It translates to CASKLGGPSYEQYF.

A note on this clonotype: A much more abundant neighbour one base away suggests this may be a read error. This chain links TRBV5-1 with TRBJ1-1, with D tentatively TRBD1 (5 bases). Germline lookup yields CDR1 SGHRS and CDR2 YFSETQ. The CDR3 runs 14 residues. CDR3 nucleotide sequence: TGCGCCAGCAGCTTAGGGGAGGTGGAAACTGAAGTTTTCTTT. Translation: CASSLGEVETEVFF. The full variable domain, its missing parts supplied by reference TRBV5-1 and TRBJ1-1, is KAGVTQTPRYLIKTRGQQVTLSCSPISGHRSVSWYQQTPGQGLQFLFEYFSETQRNKGNFPGRFSGRQFSNSRSEMNVSTLELGDSALYLCASSLGEVETEVFFGQGTRLTVV.

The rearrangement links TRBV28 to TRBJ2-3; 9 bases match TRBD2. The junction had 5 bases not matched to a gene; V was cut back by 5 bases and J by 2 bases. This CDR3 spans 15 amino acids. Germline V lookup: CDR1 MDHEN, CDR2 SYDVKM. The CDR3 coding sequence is TGTGCCAGCAGTCCCGGGACTAGCAACACAGATACGCAGTATTTT. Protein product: CASSPGTSNTDTQYF.

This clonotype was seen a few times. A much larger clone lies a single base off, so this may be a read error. This CDR3 reads CASSYSLVSGPYQETQYF. For the CDR3, the DNA is TGTGCCAGCAGTTACTCGTTGGTTAGCGGACCGTACCAAGAGACCCAGTACTTC. The chain employs TRBV6-6 and TRBJ2-5; D is possibly TRBD2 (6 bases). CDR1 is MNHNY and CDR2 is SVGAGI in the germline V gene (reference sequence). Trimming left V 0 bases short and J 0 bases short, with 17 bases between. The CDR3 has 18 residues.

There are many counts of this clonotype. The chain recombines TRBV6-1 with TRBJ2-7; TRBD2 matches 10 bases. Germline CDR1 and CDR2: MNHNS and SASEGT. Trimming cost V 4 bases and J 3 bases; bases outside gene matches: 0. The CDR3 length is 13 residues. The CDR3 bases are TGTGCCAGCAGTGCTAGCGGGAGCTACGAGCAGTACTTC. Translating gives CASSASGSYEQYF.

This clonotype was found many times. CDR3 loop: CASTPRGRGWETQYF. The CDR3 coding sequence is TGTGCCAGCACCCCCCGCGGCAGGGGTTGGGAGACCCAGTACTTC. This rearrangement joins TRBV28 to TRBJ2-5; a weak D match, TRBD1 (6 bases). Trimming took off 7 bases at V and 5 bases at J, with 20 bases between the two ends. Germline V gene lookup returns CDR1 MDHEN and CDR2 SYDVKM. This CDR3 region has 15 residues. Full variable domain (missing parts from reference TRBV28 and TRBJ2-5): DVKVTQSSRYLVKRTGEKVFLECVQDMDHENMFWYRQDPGLGLRLIYFSYDVKMKEKGDIPEGYSVSREKKERFSLILESASTNQTSMYLCASTPRGRGWETQYFGPGTRLLVL.

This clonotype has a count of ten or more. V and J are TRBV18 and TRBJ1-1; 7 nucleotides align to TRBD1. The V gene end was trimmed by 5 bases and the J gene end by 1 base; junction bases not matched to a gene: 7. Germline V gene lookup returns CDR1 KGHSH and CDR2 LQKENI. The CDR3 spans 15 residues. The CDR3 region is CASSTDRIPNTEAFF. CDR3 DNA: TGTGCCAGCTCAACGGACAGGATCCCGAACACTGAAGCTTTCTTT.

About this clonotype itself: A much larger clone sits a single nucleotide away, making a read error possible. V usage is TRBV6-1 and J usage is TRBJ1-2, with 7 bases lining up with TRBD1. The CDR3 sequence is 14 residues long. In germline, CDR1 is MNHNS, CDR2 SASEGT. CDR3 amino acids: CVSSAPGQSYGYTF. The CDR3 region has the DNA TGTGTCAGCAGTGCCCCGGGACAGAGCTATGGCTACACCTTC.

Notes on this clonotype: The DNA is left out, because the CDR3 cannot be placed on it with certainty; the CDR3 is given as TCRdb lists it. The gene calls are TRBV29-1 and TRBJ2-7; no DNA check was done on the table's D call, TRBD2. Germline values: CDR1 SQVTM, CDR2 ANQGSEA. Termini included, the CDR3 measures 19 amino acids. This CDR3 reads CSVEDLGLQLAGALCQQYF.